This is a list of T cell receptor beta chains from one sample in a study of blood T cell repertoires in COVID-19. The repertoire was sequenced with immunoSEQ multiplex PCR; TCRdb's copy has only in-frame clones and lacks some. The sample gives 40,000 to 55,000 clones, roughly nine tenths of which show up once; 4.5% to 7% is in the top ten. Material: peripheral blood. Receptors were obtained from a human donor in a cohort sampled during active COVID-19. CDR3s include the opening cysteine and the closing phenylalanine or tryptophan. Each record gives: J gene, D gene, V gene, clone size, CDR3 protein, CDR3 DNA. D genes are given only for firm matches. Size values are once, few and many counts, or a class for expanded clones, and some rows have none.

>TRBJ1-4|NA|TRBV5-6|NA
CASSSRPSGEKLFF
TGTGCCAGCAGCTCTCGACCCTCAGGGGAAAAACTGTTTTTT
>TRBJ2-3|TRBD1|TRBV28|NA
CASNGQGTDTQYF
TGTGCAAGCAATGGACAGGGAACAGATACGCAGTATTTT
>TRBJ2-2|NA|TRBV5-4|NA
CASSSAYTATGELFF
TGTGCCAGCAGCTCCGCCTATACAGCCACCGGGGAGCTGTTTTTT
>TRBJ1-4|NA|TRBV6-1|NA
CASSEAISRGKLFF
TGTGCCAGCAGTGAAGCTATCAGCAGGGGAAAACTGTTTTTT
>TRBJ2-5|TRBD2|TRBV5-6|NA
CASSLIAGGSETQYF
TGTGCCAGCAGCTTGATAGCGGGGGGATCGGAGACCCAGTACTTC
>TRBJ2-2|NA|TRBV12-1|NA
CASSPAVSKASGELFF
TGTGCCAGCAGCCCTGCGGTCTCTAAGGCGTCCGGGGAGCTGTTTTTT
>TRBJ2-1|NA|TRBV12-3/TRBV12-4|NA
CASSVGSGHEQFF
TGTGCCAGCAGTGTAGGGTCAGGGCATGAGCAGTTCTTC
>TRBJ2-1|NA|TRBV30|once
CACTPRERYNEQFF
TGTGCCTGTACCCCCCGAGAGCGCTACAATGAGCAGTTCTTC
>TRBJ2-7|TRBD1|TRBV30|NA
CAWSPGTGPYEQYF
TGTGCCTGGAGCCCCGGGACAGGTCCCTACGAGCAGTACTTC
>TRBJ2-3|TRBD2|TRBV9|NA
CASSVVSGGRTFNTQYF
TGTGCCAGCAGCGTAGTATCCGGCGGGAGGACTTTCAATACGCAGTATTTT
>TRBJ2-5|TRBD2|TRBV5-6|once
CASSLTSGAETQYF
TGTGCCAGCAGCTTGACTAGCGGGGCTGAGACCCAGTACTTC
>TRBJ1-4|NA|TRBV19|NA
CASSQGGEKLFF
TGTGCCAGTAGCCAGGGAGGGGAAAAACTGTTTTTT
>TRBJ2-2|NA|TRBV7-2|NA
CASSFAFNRGGELFF
TGTGCCAGCAGCTTCGCGTTCAATCGGGGCGGGGAGCTGTTTTTT
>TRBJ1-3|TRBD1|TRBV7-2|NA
CASSPREGARNTIYF
TGTGCCAGCAGCCCCCGGGAGGGGGCAAGAAACACCATATATTTT
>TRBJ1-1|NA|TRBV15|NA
CATSRDPKNTEAFF
TGTGCCACCAGCAGAGATCCCAAGAACACTGAAGCTTTCTTT
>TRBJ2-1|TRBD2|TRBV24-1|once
CATSDAGTSVFEQFF
TGTGCCACCAGTGATGCTGGGACTAGCGTTTTTGAGCAGTTCTTC
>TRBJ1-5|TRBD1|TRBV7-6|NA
CASSSRTGGNQPQHF
TGTGCCAGCAGCTCCCGGACAGGGGGTAATCAGCCCCAGCATTTT
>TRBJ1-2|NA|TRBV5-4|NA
CASSSPVSVYGYTF
TGTGCCAGCAGCTCCCCGGTAAGCGTCTATGGCTACACCTTC
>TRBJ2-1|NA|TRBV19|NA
CASSTLRYEQFF
TGTGCCAGTAGTACGCTCAGGTATGAGCAGTTCTTC
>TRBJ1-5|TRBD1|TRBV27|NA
CASSSTGAPVPQHF
TGTGCCAGCAGTTCCACAGGGGCCCCGGTCCCCCAGCATTTT
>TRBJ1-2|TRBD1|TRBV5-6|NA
CASSRDRGRYNYGYTF
TGTGCCAGCAGTCGCGACAGGGGACGATATAACTATGGCTACACCTTC
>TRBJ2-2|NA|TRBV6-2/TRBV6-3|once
CASSYSLTGELFF
TGTGCCAGCAGTTACTCCCTCACCGGGGAGCTGTTTTTT
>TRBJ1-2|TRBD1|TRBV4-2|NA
CASSQQSQGGYGYTF
TGTGCCAGCAGCCAACAAAGCCAGGGGGGCTATGGCTACACCTTC
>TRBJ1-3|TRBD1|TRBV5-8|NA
CASSPRGYTIYF
TGTGCCAGCAGCCCCAGGGGGTACACCATATATTTT
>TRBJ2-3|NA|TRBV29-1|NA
CSVLQWTSTDTQYF
TGCAGCGTTTTACAGTGGACTAGCACAGATACGCAGTATTTT
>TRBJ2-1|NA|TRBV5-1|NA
CASSLGLEYNEQFF
TGCGCCAGCAGCTTGGGACTAGAATACAATGAGCAGTTCTTC
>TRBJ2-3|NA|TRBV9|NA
CASSVAGGDTQYF
TGTGCCAGCAGCGTAGCAGGAGGTGATACGCAGTATTTT
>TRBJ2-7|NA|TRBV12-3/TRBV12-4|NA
CASSFSTTEQYF
TGTGCCAGCAGTTTCTCCACAACCGAGCAGTACTTC
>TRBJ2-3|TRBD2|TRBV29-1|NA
CSVEDYLGGRGSDTQYF
TGCAGCGTTGAAGATTACCTCGGCGGGAGGGGCTCAGATACGCAGTATTTT
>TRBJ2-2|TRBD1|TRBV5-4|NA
CASSLMAGGSTGELFF
TGTGCCAGCAGCTTGATGGCAGGGGGCAGCACCGGGGAGCTGTTTTTT
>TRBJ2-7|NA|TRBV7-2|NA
CASSLDLVSYEQYF
TGTGCCAGCAGCTTAGACTTAGTATCGTACGAGCAGTACTTC
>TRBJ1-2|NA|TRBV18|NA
CASSPEQDYGYTF
TGTGCCAGCTCACCAGAACAGGACTATGGCTACACCTTC
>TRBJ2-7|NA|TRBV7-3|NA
CASSVQGWDEQYF
TGTGCCAGCAGCGTACAGGGTTGGGACGAGCAGTACTTC
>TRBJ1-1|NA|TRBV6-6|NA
CASTYTANTEAFF
TGTGCCAGCACCTATACAGCGAACACTGAAGCTTTCTTT
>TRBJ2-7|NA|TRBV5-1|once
CASSLDRSLYEQYF
TGCGCCAGCAGCTTGGATCGTTCACTATACGAGCAGTACTTC
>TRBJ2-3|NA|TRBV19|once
CASRSQLTVTDTQYF
TGTGCCAGTAGATCTCAACTGACAGTCACAGATACGCAGTATTTT
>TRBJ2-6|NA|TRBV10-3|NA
CAISESGKGSNVLTF
TGTGCCATCAGTGAGTCGGGGAAGGGGTCCAACGTCCTGACTTTC
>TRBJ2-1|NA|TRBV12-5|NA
CASGPGTQTRSEQFF
TGTGCTAGTGGCCCAGGCACCCAGACTAGAAGTGAGCAGTTCTTC
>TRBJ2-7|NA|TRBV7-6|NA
CASSSTAGVTYEQYF
TGTGCCAGCAGCTCTACTGCAGGGGTAACCTACGAGCAGTACTTC
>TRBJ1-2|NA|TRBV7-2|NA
CASSLDRVGYTF
TGTGCCAGCAGCTTAGATCGGGTTGGCTACACCTTC
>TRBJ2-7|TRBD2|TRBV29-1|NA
CSVVSLAGASYEQYF
TGCAGCGTTGTTTCCCTAGCGGGAGCCTCCTACGAGCAGTACTTC